This TCR beta chain came from a study of blood T cell repertoires in COVID-19 (dated by TCRdb to about 2020). In the study overall: The collaborator samples originated in the United States, Italy and Spain and spanned the acute and convalescent phases of COVID-19. The material from the prospective study consisted of cDNA or gDNA derived from T cells, B-cell-depleted T cells, or PBMCs. The dataset comprised deeply sampled blood TCRbeta repertoires from subjects exposed to, actively infected with, or recovered from COVID-19. The repertoires were made available in a free public database intended to serve as a resource for research on the immune response to SARS-CoV-2. The samples were drawn from two sources: the first 160 participants of the ongoing ImmuneRACE study, and 1,200 or so subjects contributed by 6 global collaborators. Nearly every sample came with metadata listing a de-identified subject ID, COVID-19 status, age in years and sex. HLA class I and class II types, where available, came from metadata supplied by the sample provider rather than from assay-based typing. The paper as a whole reports these results and caveats: Clinical and demographic metadata were provided uncurated, with the amount varying by source and participant.

Counted from cysteine to phenylalanine, this CDR3 has 18 amino acids. Of the read, only the CDR3 DNA is kept; its 54 bases are in frame from base 1. Via the germline V gene, CDR1 is MGHRA and CDR2 YSYEKL. The germline V and J ends show losses of 4 bases and 0 bases respectively, and no gene match explains 14 bases of the junction. This clone was detected a few times. Its antigen is not yet known. No clone much larger than this one lies a single base away; base qualities are absent. One collaborating source in Seattle enrolled patients while the patients were actively infected and followed the patients over time throughout the course of disease. Each collaborating institution followed its own protocols to collect whole blood in K2EDTA tubes. For TCRbeta analysis, collaborator samples were shipped as frozen whole blood, as isolated PBMCs, or as DNA extracted from either sample type. TCRbeta CDR3 regions were amplified from genomic DNA using the immunoSEQ Assay, a bias-controlled multiplex PCR. The paper's processing steps were these. Nucleated cell counts per sample were estimated from amplification of reference gene primers within the assay. Sequence reads were collapsed and filtered to measure the absolute abundance of every unique TCRbeta CDR3 rearrangement. For each sample, productive Simpson clonality was calculated as the square root of Simpson's diversity index over productive rearrangements. TCRdb carries this immuneACCESS record with in-frame sequences only. Its versions omit some clonotypes, under half of them owing to an unresolved V gene in the studies checked, with the rest unexplained. V and J calls and clone size follow that table, whereas D and trimming were derived from the DNA. The sample table shows about 130,000 clones, and around four fifths are seen once. The biggest ten clones account for approximately 5.9% of the sample.

The receptor's source is a man of 80 years or more with COVID-19, enrolled during active disease. The sequencing sample was made of peripheral blood. The sequence links TRBV4-1 to TRBJ2-7; TRBD2 fits 8 bases in the junction. Read as DNA, the sequence is TGCGCCAGCAGCCTCACGGAGTCTAGCGGGTCGAGCTCCTACGAGCAGTACTTC. This translates into CASSLTESSGSSSYEQYF.